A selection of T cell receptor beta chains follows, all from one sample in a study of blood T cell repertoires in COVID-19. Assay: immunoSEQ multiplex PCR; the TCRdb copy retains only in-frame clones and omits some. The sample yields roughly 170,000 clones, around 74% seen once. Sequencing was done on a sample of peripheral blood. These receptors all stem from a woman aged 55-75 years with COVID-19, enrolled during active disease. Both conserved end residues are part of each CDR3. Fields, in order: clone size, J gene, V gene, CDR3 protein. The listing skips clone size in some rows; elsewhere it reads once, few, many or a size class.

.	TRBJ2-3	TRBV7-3	CASSPVAGSTDTQYF
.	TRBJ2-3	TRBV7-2	CASSLELAGALEQYF
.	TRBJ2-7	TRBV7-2	CASRAGTATYEQYF
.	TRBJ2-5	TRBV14	CASSQVKEYQYF
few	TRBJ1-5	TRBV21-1	CASSLGGHF
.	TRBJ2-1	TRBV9	CASSVTLAGDSSEQFF
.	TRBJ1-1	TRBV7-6	CASSLDTGRSAGFTEAFF
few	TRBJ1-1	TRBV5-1	CASSSGDTEAFF
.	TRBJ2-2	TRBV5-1	CASRWGENTGELFF
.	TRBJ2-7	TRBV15	CATSRTRGSGYEQYF
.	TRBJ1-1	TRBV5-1	CASSLDIPVGGTEVFF
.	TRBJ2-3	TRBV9	CASSVLSGTDTQYF
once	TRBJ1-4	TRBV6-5	CASSSAAGESEKLFF
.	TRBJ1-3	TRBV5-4	CASSKTSGADGNTIYF
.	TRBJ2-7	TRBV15	CATSRDLTLGYEQYF
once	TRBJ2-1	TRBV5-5	CASSRGDSSYNEQFF
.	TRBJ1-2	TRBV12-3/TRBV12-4	CASSEGVNYGYTF
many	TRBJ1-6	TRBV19	CASSRTGVENSPLHF
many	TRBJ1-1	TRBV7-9	CASTATGMNTEAFF
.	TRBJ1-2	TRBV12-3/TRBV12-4	CASSGQGYYGYTF